One and the same sample provided the 32 T cell receptor beta chains below, sequenced in a study of T cell changes during pregnancy in multiple sclerosis. Repertoires were generated with immunoSEQ multiplex PCR, while TCRdb's copy carries only in-frame clones and drops some. The sample records some 97,000 clones, about 94% being singletons. The sample here was peripheral blood, taken before pregnancy. The receptors originated from a female donor with multiple sclerosis, enrolled in a pregnancy study.

The chain recombines TRBV19 with TRBJ1-5, with TRBD1 matching 7 bases. Germline assignment: CDR1 LNHDA and CDR2 SQIVND (reference sequence). The CDR3 covers 15 residues. V lost 7 bases to trimming and J lost 4 bases; unmatched junction nucleotides: 10. The CDR3 here is CASKWSQGVNQPQHF. In DNA form, the CDR3 reads TGTGCCAGTAAGTGGTCCCAGGGGGTAAATCAGCCCCAGCATTTT.

The J gene is TRBJ2-3, the V gene TRBV4-3; a weak D match, TRBD1 (7 bases). The CDR3 loop spans 15 amino acids. Germline values: CDR1 LGHNA, CDR2 YSLEER. V dropped 3 bases and J dropped 5 bases, with 15 bases sitting between them. The CDR3 coding sequence is TGCGCCAGCAGCCAGGTCCAGGGGGGAATAGATACGCAGTATTTT. Its translation: CASSQVQGGIDTQYF.

V is TRBV4-3 and J is TRBJ1-1; 9 bases are a match to TRBD1. Looked up from germline, CDR1 is LGHNA and CDR2 is YSLEER. There are 15 residues in the CDR3. The trim removed 4 bases at V and 5 bases at J, leaving 8 bases unmatched. The CDR3 sequence is CASSLSQGARTEAFF. The CDR3 DNA is TGCGCCAGCAGCCTCTCACAGGGGGCGCGAACTGAAGCTTTCTTT.

The V call is TRBV5-1, the J call TRBJ2-1, with TRBD1 identical over 8 bases. J gave up 4 bases and V 5 bases, and 8 bases lay outside the gene matches. The CDR3 is 15 residues long. The germline V gene has CDR1 SGHRS and CDR2 YFSETQ. The CDR3 DNA reads as TGCGCCAGCAGGGACCCGGACAGGGAGTACAATGAGCAGTTCTTC. This encodes CASRDPDREYNEQFF.

This chain links TRBV2 with TRBJ1-1, with a weak D call TRBD1 (5 bases). Trimming cost V 5 bases and J 3 bases, with 10 bases left between them. Per germline, CDR1 SNHLY and CDR2 FYNNEI. The CDR3 contains 13 residues. The CDR3 DNA follows: TGTGCCAGCAGTCAGACAGAATACACTGAAGCTTTCTTT. Encoded protein: CASSQTEYTEAFF. Based on the CDR3 plus reference TRBV2 and TRBJ1-1, the full variable domain is EPEVTQTPSHQVTQMGQEVILRCVPISNHLYFYWYRQILGQKVEFLVSFYNNEISEKSEIFDDQFSVERPDGSNFTLKIRSTKLEDSAMYFCASSQTEYTEAFFGQGTRLTVV.

This chain links TRBV9 with TRBJ2-2, with D tentatively TRBD1 (6 bases). Trimming left V 3 bases short and J 7 bases short, with 13 bases between. In germline, CDR1 is SGDLS, CDR2 YYNGEE. The CDR3 sequence is 14 residues long. CDR3 loop: CASSALQGVGELFF. The CDR3 DNA is TGTGCCAGCAGCGCCTTACAGGGAGTCGGGGAGCTGTTTTTT.

The rearrangement joins TRBV20-1 to TRBJ2-7; D not resolved. The germline V gene encodes CDR1 DFQATT and CDR2 SNEGSKA (reference sequence). Trimming removed 8 bases at V and 7 bases at J, with 15 bases between. This CDR3 comprises 11 residues. The CDR3 DNA follows: TGCAGTTCCCTTCGAGGTCGGGAGCAGTACTTC. Protein product: CSSLRGREQYF.

The chain employs TRBV16 and TRBJ2-7, with 8 bases identical to TRBD2. Germline assignment: CDR1 KGHSY and CDR2 FQNENV. With V trimmed by 6 bases and J by 6 bases, 10 bases remained unmatched. The CDR3 spans 14 residues. CDR3 sequence: CASRPTRGAGEQYF. The CDR3 coding sequence is TGTGCCAGCAGGCCAACGCGGGGGGCTGGCGAGCAGTACTTC. The full variable domain, completed using reference TRBV16 and TRBJ2-7, is GEEVAQTPKHLVRGEGQKAKLYCAPIKGHSYVFWYQQVLKNEFKFLISFQNENVFDETGMPKERFSAKCLPNSPCSLEIQATKLEDSAVYFCASRPTRGAGEQYFGPGTRLTVT.

J is TRBJ1-1 and V is TRBV7-2; maybe TRBD1 (6 bases). The germline CDR1 and CDR2 sequences are SGHTA and FQGNSA. The V gene lost 1 base and the J gene lost 10 bases, with 16 bases spanning the gap. CDR3 length equals 14 residues. The CDR3 sequence: CASSLVGGGLGAFF. CDR3 bases: TGTGCCAGCAGCTTAGTAGGGGGTGGGTTGGGAGCTTTCTTT.

The chain carries TRBV7-9 and TRBJ2-5, with 9 bases fitting TRBD2. CDR1 and CDR2 from the germline V gene are SEHNR and FQNEAQ (reference sequence). The CDR3 spans 15 residues. Trimming took 5 bases from V and 2 from J; bases not matched to a gene: 6. The DNA of the CDR3 is TGTGCCAGCAGCCGAGGACTAGCGCAACAAGAGACCCAGTACTTC. Protein product: CASSRGLAQQETQYF.

The J gene is TRBJ2-5, the V gene TRBV7-9; TRBD2 aligns across 13 bases. This CDR3 contains 17 residues. Germline trimming cut 5 bases from V and 5 bases from J; bases unmatched to any gene: 11. Germline assignment: CDR1 SEHNR and CDR2 FQNEAQ (reference sequence). Here the CDR3 DNA reads TGTGCCAGCAGCAGGGGACTAGCGGGATTTGTGGGGGAGACCCAGTACTTC. Protein product: CASSRGLAGFVGETQYF.

This chain joins TRBV20-1 and TRBJ1-2, with D tentatively TRBD1 (6 bases). CDR1 is DFQATT, CDR2 SNEGSKA, per germline (reference sequence). V was shortened by 6 bases and J by 8 bases, with 13 bases between the two germline ends. CDR3 length: 11 amino acids. CDR3 residues: CSAAGGQGYTF. The CDR3, as DNA: TGCAGTGCAGCCGGGGGGCAAGGCTACACCTTC.

The chain joins TRBV27 to TRBJ2-1; D is ambiguous. CDR1 is MNHEY, CDR2 SMNVEV, per germline (reference sequence). This CDR3 spans 11 amino acids. The V gene lost 6 bases and the J gene lost 3 bases, with 3 bases spanning the gap. CDR3 bases: TGTGCCAGCAGCCACTACAATGAGCAGTTCTTC. It codes for CASSHYNEQFF.

This clone was recorded a few times. The chain uses TRBV30 and TRBJ1-2; D possibly corresponds to TRBD1 (6 bases). V shed 8 bases and J shed 14 bases, with 15 bases lying between them. The germline CDR1 and CDR2 sequences are GTSNPN and SVGIG (reference sequence). The CDR3 loop spans 9 amino acids. The CDR3 loop reads CALGQGSTF. The CDR3 DNA reads TGTGCCCTAGGGCAGGGGAGTACCTTC.

The chain combines TRBV2 with TRBJ2-1; 8 positions match TRBD2. The germline CDR1 and CDR2 sequences are SNHLY and FYNNEI. The J segment lost 2 bases and the V segment lost 9 bases, leaving 6 bases of the junction unmatched. The CDR3 is 14 residues long. CDR3 coding DNA: TGTGCCAGTAGCCTAGCGGGTGCCTACAATGAGCAGTTCTTC. Its protein is CASSLAGAYNEQFF. Complete variable domain (other parts from reference TRBV2 and TRBJ2-1): EPEVTQTPSHQVTQMGQEVILRCVPISNHLYFYWYRQILGQKVEFLVSFYNNEISEKSEIFDDQFSVERPDGSNFTLKIRSTKLEDSAMYFCASSLAGAYNEQFFGPGTRLTVL.

The gene calls are TRBV4-3 and TRBJ2-3; TRBD2 matches 7 bases. The CDR3 sequence is 13 residues long. Germline values: CDR1 LGHNA, CDR2 YSLEER. With V trimmed by 1 base and J by 9 bases, 4 bases remained unmatched. CDR3 bases: TGCGCCAGCAGCCAAGTACCTAGCGGCACGCAGTATTTT. Residues: CASSQVPSGTQYF.

The chain combines TRBV19 with TRBJ1-2; TRBD1 agrees at 7 bases. The CDR3 has 15 amino acids. The germline gives CDR1 LNHDA, CDR2 SQIVND (reference sequence). V lost 3 bases, J lost 0 bases, and 4 bases stayed unmatched. This CDR3 is CASSISGTANYGYTF. The CDR3 nucleotides are TGTGCCAGTAGTATTTCCGGGACAGCTAACTATGGCTACACCTTC.

This chain connects TRBV5-1 to TRBJ1-2; 10 bases match TRBD1. Germline trimming cut 2 bases from V and 7 bases from J; bases unmatched to any gene: 8. Looked up from germline, CDR1 is SGHRS and CDR2 is YFSETQ. The CDR3 extends over 15 amino acids. CDR3 DNA sequence: TGCGCCAGCAGCTTATGGACAGGGGGAGATGGTGGCTACACCTTC. It translates to CASSLWTGGDGGYTF.

The J gene is TRBJ2-7, the V gene TRBV18; 14 bases match TRBD2. After removal of 8 bases from V and 4 bases from J, the junction contained 10 bases not matched to a gene. The germline V gene has CDR1 KGHSH and CDR2 LQKENI. This CDR3 has 16 amino acids. CDR3 sequence reads: CASRPRGTSGSYEQYF. CDR3 bases: TGTGCCAGCCGCCCCCGTGGGACTAGCGGGAGTTACGAGCAGTACTTC.

The chain joins TRBV29-1 to TRBJ1-1; 11 nucleotides line up with TRBD1. Losses at the gene ends were 3 bases for V and 6 bases for J; bases not matched to a gene: 3. The CDR3 contains 13 residues. CDR1 is SQVTM, CDR2 ANQGSEA, per germline. CDR3 sequence: CSVDGQGASEAFF. The CDR3 DNA follows: TGCAGCGTTGACGGACAGGGGGCCTCTGAAGCTTTCTTT.

Here the CDR3 DNA reads TGTGCCAGTAGGGGACAGGGGGCTCCCTACGAGCAGTACTTC. It specifies CASRGQGAPYEQYF. V gene TRBV19 combines with J gene TRBJ2-7; TRBD1 aligns across 12 bases. Germline V CDR1 and CDR2: LNHDA, SQIVND (reference sequence). Trimming took 6 bases from V and 2 from J; bases not matched to a gene: 2. The CDR3 loop spans 14 amino acids.

V usage is TRBV7-9 and J usage is TRBJ2-1, with 8 bases fitting TRBD2. The junction had 5 bases not matched to a gene; V was cut back by 2 bases and J by 5 bases. The V gene's germline CDR1 is SEHNR and CDR2 FQNEAQ (reference sequence). The CDR3 extends over 15 amino acids. The CDR3 loop is CASSLYTSGDNEQFF. In DNA form, the CDR3 reads TGTGCCAGCAGCTTATATACTAGCGGAGACAATGAGCAGTTCTTC.

In this sample, this clone turned up a few times. The rearrangement uses TRBV5-1 and TRBJ1-3; 7 bases line up with TRBD1. The trim removed 0 bases at V and 0 bases at J, leaving 6 bases unmatched. This CDR3 contains 17 residues. Per germline, CDR1 SGHRS and CDR2 YFSETQ. The CDR3 loop reads CASSLGEGGYSGNTIYF. Here the CDR3 DNA reads TGCGCCAGCAGCTTGGGAGAAGGGGGCTACTCTGGAAACACCATATATTTT.

In DNA form, the CDR3 reads TGTGCCAGCAGTCTCGGGACTCGGAATGGCGATGAGCAGTTCTTC. The encoded protein is CASSLGTRNGDEQFF. The genes are TRBV6-6 and TRBJ2-1; a weak D match, TRBD2 (6 bases). Germline CDR1 and CDR2: MNHNY and SVGAGI (reference sequence). The CDR3 consists of 15 residues. With 5 bases removed from V and 8 bases from J, the gap between germline ends came to 19 bases.

This clone was seen a few times. The chain carries TRBV9 and TRBJ1-3; D perhaps matches TRBD1 (6 bases). The CDR3 length is 16 residues. CDR1 and CDR2 from the germline V gene are SGDLS and YYNGEE. V was cut by 3 bases and J by 1 base, with 14 bases left in between. CDR3 amino acids: CASSEGGGSSGNTIYF. The CDR3 DNA sequence: TGTGCCAGCAGCGAGGGAGGGGGAAGTTCTGGAAACACCATATATTTT.

The chain recombines TRBV7-9 with TRBJ1-4; 7 nucleotides line up with TRBD1. Germline CDR1 reads SEHNR; CDR2 reads FQNEAQ (reference sequence). The CDR3 totals 15 residues. J lost 5 bases, V lost 10 bases, and 13 bases had no gene match. Here the CDR3 DNA reads TGTGCCACTGACAGGGACGGGGACGGGAATGAAAAACTGTTTTTT. Encoded protein: CATDRDGDGNEKLFF.

This CDR3 reads CASSPRQGTDTEAFF. The CDR3 region has the DNA TGCGCCAGCAGCCCAAGACAGGGTACGGACACTGAAGCTTTCTTT. V gene TRBV5-1 combines with J gene TRBJ1-1; 7 bases fit TRBD1. Looked up from germline, CDR1 is SGHRS and CDR2 is YFSETQ. V gave up 4 bases and J gave up 3 bases; unmatched junction bases: 9. CDR3 length equals 15 residues.

V gene TRBV9 combines with J gene TRBJ1-1; the match to TRBD1 covers 7 bases. CDR1 is SGDLS, CDR2 YYNGEE, per germline. CDR3 length: 15 amino acids. After removal of 0 bases from V and 0 bases from J, the junction contained 2 bases not matched to a gene. This CDR3 is CASSVDQGVNTEAFF. CDR3 coding DNA: TGTGCCAGCAGCGTAGATCAGGGGGTGAACACTGAAGCTTTCTTT.

This chain links TRBV6-1 with TRBJ2-7, with D possibly being TRBD2 (5 bases). Germline V CDR1 and CDR2: MNHNS, SASEGT. V was trimmed by 8 bases and J by 3 bases, leaving 20 bases between them. There are 15 residues in the CDR3. As DNA, the CDR3 is TGTGCCAGCGAACCCCTCCTAGGGAGAGGCTACGAGCAGTACTTC. It codes for CASEPLLGRGYEQYF.

This rearrangement joins TRBV5-1 to TRBJ2-7, with a tentative D call TRBD2 (5 bases). From germline, CDR1 is SGHRS and CDR2 YFSETQ. Between the trimmed V and J ends, which lost 4 bases and 4 bases, there was a span of 9 bases. CDR3 size: 12 residues. This CDR3 is CASSTGLYEQYF. The CDR3 region has the DNA TGCGCCAGCAGCACCGGACTTTACGAGCAGTACTTC.

This chain connects TRBV7-9 to TRBJ2-1; 10 bases agree with TRBD2. CDR1 and CDR2 from the germline V gene are SEHNR and FQNEAQ (reference sequence). J gave up 0 bases and V 1 base, and 9 bases lay outside the gene matches. The CDR3 contains 19 residues. The CDR3 DNA is TGTGCCAGCAGCTTAGGGCTAGCGGGAGCCAGAAGCTCCTACAATGAGCAGTTCTTC. Its translation: CASSLGLAGARSSYNEQFF.

The rearrangement uses TRBV15 and TRBJ2-1; perhaps TRBD2 as D (6 bases). The CDR3 covers 20 residues. In germline, CDR1 is LNHNV, CDR2 YYDKDF (reference sequence). Trimming left V 1 base short and J 0 bases short, with 22 bases between. DNA for the CDR3: TGTGCCACCAGCAGAGCGACCACTCGGGGACTTTTCTCCTCCTACAATGAGCAGTTCTTC. Protein sequence: CATSRATTRGLFSSYNEQFF.